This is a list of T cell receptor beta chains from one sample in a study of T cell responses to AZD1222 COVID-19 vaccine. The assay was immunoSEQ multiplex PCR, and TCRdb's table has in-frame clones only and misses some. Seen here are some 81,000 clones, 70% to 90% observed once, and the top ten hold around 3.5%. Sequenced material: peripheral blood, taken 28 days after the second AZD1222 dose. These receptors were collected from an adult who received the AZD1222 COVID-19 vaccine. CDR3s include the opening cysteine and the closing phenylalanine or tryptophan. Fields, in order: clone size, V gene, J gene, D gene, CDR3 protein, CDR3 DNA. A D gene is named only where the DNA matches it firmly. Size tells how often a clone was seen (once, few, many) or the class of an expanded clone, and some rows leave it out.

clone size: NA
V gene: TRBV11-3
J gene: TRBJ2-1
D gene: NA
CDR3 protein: CASSLGSYNEQFF
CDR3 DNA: TGTGCCAGCAGCTTAGGCTCTTACAATGAGCAGTTCTTC

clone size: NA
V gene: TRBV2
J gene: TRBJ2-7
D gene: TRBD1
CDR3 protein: CASSDRTGGHEQYF
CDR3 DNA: TGTGCCAGCAGTGATCGGACAGGGGGCCACGAGCAGTACTTC

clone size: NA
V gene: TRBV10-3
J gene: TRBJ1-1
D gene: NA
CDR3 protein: CAISDPRLNTEAFF
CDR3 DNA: TGTGCCATCAGTGACCCCAGACTGAACACTGAAGCTTTCTTT

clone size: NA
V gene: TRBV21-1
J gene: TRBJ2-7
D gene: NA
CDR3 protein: CASSPRQGVTYEQYF
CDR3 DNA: TGTGCCAGCAGCCCCCGACAGGGTGTAACCTACGAGCAGTACTTC

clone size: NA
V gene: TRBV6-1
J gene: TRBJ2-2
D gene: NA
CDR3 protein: CASSEVYSFNTGELFF
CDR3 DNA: TGTGCCAGCAGTGAAGTCTACAGCTTTAACACCGGGGAGCTGTTTTTT

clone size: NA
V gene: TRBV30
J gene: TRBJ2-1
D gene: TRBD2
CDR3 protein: CAWSLGGSSREEQFF
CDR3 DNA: TGTGCCTGGAGCCTCGGGGGGTCTTCGCGGGAAGAGCAGTTCTTC

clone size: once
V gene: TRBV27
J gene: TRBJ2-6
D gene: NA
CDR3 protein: CASSSSGSGANVLTF
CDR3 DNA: TGTGCCAGCAGTTCATCAGGCTCTGGGGCCAACGTCCTGACTTTC

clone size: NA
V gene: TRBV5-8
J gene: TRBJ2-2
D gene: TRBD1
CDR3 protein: CASSFGRGQGYTGELFF
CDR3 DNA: TGTGCCAGCAGCTTCGGGCGGGGACAGGGGTACACCGGGGAGCTGTTTTTT

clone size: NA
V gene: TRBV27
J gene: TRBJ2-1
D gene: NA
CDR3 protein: CASTQWGVDEQFF
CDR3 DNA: TGTGCCAGCACCCAATGGGGGGTCGATGAGCAGTTCTTC

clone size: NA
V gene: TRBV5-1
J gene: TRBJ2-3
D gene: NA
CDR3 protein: CASSLALTRVADTQYF
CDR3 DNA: TGCGCCAGCAGCTTGGCCCTGACTAGAGTGGCAGATACGCAGTATTTT

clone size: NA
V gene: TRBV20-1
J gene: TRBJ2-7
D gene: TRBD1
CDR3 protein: CSASRLWPGGASYEQYF
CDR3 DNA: TGCAGTGCTAGTAGACTGTGGCCAGGGGGCGCGAGCTACGAGCAGTACTTC

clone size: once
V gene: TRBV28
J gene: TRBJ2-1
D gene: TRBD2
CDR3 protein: CASSLRTSGSMYNEQFF
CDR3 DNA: TGTGCCAGCAGTCTTCGGACTAGCGGGAGTATGTACAATGAGCAGTTCTTC

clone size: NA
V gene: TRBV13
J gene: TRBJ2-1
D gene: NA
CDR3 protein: CASSDVLGEEQFF
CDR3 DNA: TGTGCCAGCAGCGACGTGCTTGGGGAAGAGCAGTTCTTC

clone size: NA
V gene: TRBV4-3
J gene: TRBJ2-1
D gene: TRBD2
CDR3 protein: CASSQDIGLAGGPSYNEQFF
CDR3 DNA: TGCGCCAGCAGCCAAGATATCGGTCTAGCGGGAGGGCCGTCCTACAATGAGCAGTTCTTC

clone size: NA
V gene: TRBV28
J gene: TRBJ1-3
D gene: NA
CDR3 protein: CASRLSSGNTIYF
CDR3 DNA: TGTGCCAGCAGGCTGAGCTCTGGAAACACCATATATTTT

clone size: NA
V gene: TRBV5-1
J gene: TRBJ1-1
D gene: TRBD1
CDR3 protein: CASSLRTGSGTEAFF
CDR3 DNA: TGCGCCAGCAGCTTGCGGACAGGGTCCGGCACTGAAGCTTTCTTT

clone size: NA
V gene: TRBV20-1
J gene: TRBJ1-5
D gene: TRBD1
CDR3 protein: CSASSQGAYSNQPQHF
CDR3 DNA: TGCAGTGCTAGTAGCCAGGGGGCGTATAGCAATCAGCCCCAGCATTTT

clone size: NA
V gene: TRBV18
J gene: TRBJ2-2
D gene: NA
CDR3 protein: CASSPLAGAPSTGELFF
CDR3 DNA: TGTGCCAGCTCACCATTGGCGGGGGCCCCGAGCACCGGGGAGCTGTTTTTT

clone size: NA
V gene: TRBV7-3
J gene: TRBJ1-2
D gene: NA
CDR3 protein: CASSLSGDHGYTF
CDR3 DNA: TGTGCCAGCAGCTTATCAGGGGACCATGGCTACACCTTC

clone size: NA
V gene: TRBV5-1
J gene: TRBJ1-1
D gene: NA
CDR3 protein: CASSLRPPGQIMNTEAFF
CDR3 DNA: TGCGCCAGCAGCTTAAGACCCCCCGGACAGATAATGAACACTGAAGCTTTCTTT

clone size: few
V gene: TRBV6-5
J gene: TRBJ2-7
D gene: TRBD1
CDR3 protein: CASSSGTGVLYEQYF
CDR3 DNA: TGTGCCAGCAGCTCCGGGACAGGGGTTCTCTACGAGCAGTACTTC

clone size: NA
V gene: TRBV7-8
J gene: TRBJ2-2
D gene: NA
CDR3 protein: CASSLKGIANTGELFF
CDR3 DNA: TGTGCCAGCAGCCTGAAGGGGATCGCGAACACCGGGGAGCTGTTTTTT

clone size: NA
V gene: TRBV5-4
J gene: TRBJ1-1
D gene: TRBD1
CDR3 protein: CASSWGQGFTEAFF
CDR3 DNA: TGTGCCAGCAGCTGGGGACAGGGTTTTACTGAAGCTTTCTTT

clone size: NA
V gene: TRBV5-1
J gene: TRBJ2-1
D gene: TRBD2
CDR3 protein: CASSSGLAGANEQFF
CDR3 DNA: TGCGCCAGCAGCTCCGGACTAGCGGGGGCCAATGAGCAGTTCTTC

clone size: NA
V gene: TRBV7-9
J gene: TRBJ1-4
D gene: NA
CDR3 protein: CASSFEEGGEKLFF
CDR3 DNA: TGTGCCAGCAGCTTTGAGGAGGGTGGTGAAAAACTGTTTTTT

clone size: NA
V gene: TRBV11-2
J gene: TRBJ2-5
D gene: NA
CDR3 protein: CASSLEAGTQETQYF
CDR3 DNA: TGTGCCAGCAGCTTAGAGGCAGGGACCCAAGAGACCCAGTACTTC

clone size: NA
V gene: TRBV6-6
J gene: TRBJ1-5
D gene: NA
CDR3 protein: CASAREGGSNQPQHF
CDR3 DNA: TGTGCCAGCGCTCGCGAGGGCGGTTCAAATCAGCCCCAGCATTTT

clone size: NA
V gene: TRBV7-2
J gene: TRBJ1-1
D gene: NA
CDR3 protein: CASSLWLKGPLNTEAFF
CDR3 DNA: TGTGCCAGCAGCTTATGGCTGAAGGGCCCCTTAAACACTGAAGCTTTCTTT

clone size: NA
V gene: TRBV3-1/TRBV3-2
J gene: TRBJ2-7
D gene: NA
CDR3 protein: CASSQESHEQYF
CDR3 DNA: TGTGCCAGCAGCCAAGAGAGTCACGAGCAGTACTTC

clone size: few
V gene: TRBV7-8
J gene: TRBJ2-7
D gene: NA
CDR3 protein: CASSLDRADEQYF
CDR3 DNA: TGTGCCAGCAGCTTAGACAGGGCCGACGAGCAGTACTTC

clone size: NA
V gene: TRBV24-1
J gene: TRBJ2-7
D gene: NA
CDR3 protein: CATSEQQGRPYEQYF
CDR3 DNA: TGTGCCACCAGTGAGCAACAGGGAAGGCCCTACGAGCAGTACTTC

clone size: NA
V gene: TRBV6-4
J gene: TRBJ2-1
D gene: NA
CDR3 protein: CASSDSIVEEQFF
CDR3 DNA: TGTGCCAGCAGTGACTCGATTGTGGAAGAGCAGTTCTTC

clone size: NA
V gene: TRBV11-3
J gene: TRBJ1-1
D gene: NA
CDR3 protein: CASSPRGNTEAFF
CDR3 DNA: TGTGCCAGCAGCCCCAGGGGGAACACTGAAGCTTTCTTT

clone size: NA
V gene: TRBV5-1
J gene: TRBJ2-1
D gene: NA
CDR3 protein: CASSKDNHEQFF
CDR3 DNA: TGCGCCAGCAGCAAGGACAATCATGAGCAGTTCTTC

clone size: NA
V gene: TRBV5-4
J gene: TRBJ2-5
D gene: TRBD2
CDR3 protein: CASSPGTSGGARETQYF
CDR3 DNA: TGTGCCAGCAGCCCAGGGACTAGCGGGGGGGCGAGGGAGACCCAGTACTTC

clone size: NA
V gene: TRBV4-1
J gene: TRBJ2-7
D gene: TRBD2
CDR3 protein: CASSQDLAGVYEQYF
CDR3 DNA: TGCGCCAGCAGCCAAGATTTAGCGGGAGTATACGAGCAGTACTTC

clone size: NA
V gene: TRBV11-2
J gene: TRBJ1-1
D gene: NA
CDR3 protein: CASSMDRGTEAFF
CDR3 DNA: TGTGCCAGCAGCATGGACCGTGGCACTGAAGCTTTCTTT

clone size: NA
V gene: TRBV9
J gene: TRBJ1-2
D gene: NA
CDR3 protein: CASSVALPNYGYTF
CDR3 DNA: TGTGCCAGCAGCGTAGCTCTCCCTAACTATGGCTACACCTTC

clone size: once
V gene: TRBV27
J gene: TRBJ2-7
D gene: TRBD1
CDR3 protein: CATMDRAYEQYF
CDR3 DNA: TGTGCCACCATGGACAGGGCCTACGAGCAGTACTTC

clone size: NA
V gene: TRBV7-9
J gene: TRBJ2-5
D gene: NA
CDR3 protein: CASSLALILYQETQYF
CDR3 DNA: TGTGCCAGCAGCTTAGCTCTAATATTGTACCAAGAGACCCAGTACTTC

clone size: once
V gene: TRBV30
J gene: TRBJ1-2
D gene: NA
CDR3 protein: CAWSLVGGYTF
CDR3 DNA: TGTGCCTGGAGTTTAGTGGGTGGCTACACCTTC

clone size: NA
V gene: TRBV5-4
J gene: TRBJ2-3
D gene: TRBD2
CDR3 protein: CASSRTSSSTDTQYF
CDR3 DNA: TGTGCCAGCAGCCGGACTAGCTCAAGCACAGATACGCAGTATTTT

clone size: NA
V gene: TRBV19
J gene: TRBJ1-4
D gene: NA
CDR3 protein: CASSLGSSNEKLFF
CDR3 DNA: TGTGCCAGTAGTTTAGGCAGCTCTAATGAAAAACTGTTTTTT

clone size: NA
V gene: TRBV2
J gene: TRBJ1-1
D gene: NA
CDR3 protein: CASSEAGRNTEAFF
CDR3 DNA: TGTGCCAGCAGTGAAGCGGGGAGGAACACTGAAGCTTTCTTT

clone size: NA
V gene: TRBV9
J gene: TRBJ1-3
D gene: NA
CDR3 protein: CASSWTVSGNTIYF
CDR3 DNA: TGTGCCAGCAGCTGGACCGTCTCCGGAAACACCATATATTTT

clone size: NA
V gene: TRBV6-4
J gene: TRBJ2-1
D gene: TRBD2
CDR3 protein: CASSEGGGGNNEQFF
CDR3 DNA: TGTGCCAGCAGTGAAGGTGGCGGGGGGAACAATGAGCAGTTCTTC

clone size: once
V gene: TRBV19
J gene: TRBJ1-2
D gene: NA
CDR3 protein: CASSSKVTRTNYGYTF
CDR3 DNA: TGTGCCAGTAGTTCGAAGGTTACACGTACTAACTATGGCTACACCTTC

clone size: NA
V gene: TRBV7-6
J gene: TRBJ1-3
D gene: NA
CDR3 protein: CASSLGPSSGNTIYF
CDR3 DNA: TGTGCCAGCAGCTTAGGTCCGAGCTCTGGAAACACCATATATTTT

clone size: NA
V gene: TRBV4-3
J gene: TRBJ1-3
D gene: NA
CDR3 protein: CASSQDKYSGNTIYF
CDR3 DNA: TGCGCCAGCAGCCAAGATAAGTACTCTGGAAACACCATATATTTT

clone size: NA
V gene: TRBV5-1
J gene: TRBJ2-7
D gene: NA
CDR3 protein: CASSKTGTDFGEQYF
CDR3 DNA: TGCGCCAGCAGCAAAACCGGGACCGATTTCGGCGAGCAGTACTTC

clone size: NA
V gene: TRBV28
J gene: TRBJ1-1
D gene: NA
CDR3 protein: CASSPRTEAFF
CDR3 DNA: TGTGCCAGCAGCCCCCGCACTGAAGCTTTCTTT

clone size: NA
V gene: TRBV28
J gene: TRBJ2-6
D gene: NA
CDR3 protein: CASRPPAGSGANVLTF
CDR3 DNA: TGTGCCAGCAGGCCTCCCGCAGGGTCTGGGGCCAACGTCCTGACTTTC

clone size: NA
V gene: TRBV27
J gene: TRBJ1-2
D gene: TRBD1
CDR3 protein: CASSTRGQVLDGYTF
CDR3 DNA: TGTGCCAGCAGTACACGGGGACAGGTCTTGGATGGCTACACCTTC

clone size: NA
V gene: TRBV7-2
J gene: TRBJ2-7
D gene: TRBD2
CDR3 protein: CASSRTSGGEDEQYF
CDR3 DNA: TGTGCCAGCAGCCGGACTAGCGGGGGGGAAGACGAGCAGTACTTC

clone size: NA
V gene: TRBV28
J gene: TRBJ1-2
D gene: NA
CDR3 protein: CASSNGHHYGYTF
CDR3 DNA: TGTGCCAGCAGTAACGGACACCACTATGGCTACACCTTC